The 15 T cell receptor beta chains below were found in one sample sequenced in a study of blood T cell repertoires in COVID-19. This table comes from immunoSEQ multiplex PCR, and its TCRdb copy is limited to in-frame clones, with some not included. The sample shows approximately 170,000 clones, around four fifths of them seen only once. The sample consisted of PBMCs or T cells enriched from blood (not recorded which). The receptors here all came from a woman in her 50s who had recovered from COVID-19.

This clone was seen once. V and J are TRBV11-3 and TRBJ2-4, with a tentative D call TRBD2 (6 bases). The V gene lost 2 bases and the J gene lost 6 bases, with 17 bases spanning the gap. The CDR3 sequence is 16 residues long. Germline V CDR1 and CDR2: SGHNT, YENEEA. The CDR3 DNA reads TGTGCCAGCAGCTTAAGTAGACCCGGAGGGGTAAACATTCAGTACTTC. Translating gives CASSLSRPGGVNIQYF.

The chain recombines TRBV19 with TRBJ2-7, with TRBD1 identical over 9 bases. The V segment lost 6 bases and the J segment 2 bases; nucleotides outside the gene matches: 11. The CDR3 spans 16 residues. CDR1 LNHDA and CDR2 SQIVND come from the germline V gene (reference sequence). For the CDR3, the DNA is TGTGCCAGTAGGGCTACAGGGGGCGCGGGGACCTACGAGCAGTACTTC. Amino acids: CASRATGGAGTYEQYF. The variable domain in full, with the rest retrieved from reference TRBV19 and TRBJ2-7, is DGGITQSPKYLFRKEGQNVTLSCEQNLNHDAMYWYRQDPGQGLRLIYYSQIVNDFQKGDIAEGYSVSREKKESFPLTVTSAQKNPTAFYLCASRATGGAGTYEQYFGPGTRLTVT.

This chain's CDR3 is CASSEALRQVGNQPQHF. For the CDR3, the DNA is TGTGCCAGCAGTGAAGCGCTTCGACAAGTTGGGAATCAGCCCCAGCATTTT. The chain couples TRBV2 to TRBJ1-5, with D unresolved. The CDR3 has 17 amino acids. V was pared by 0 bases and J by 4 bases, with 16 bases between. Germline CDR1 and CDR2: SNHLY and FYNNEI.

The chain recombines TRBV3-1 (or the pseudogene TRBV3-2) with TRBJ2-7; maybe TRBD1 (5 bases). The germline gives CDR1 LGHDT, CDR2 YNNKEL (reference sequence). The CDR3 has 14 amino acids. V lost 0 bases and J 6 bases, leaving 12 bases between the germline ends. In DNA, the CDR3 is TGTGCCAGCAGCCAAGATCTTTCAGGGCGCGAGCAGTACTTC. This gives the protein CASSQDLSGREQYF.

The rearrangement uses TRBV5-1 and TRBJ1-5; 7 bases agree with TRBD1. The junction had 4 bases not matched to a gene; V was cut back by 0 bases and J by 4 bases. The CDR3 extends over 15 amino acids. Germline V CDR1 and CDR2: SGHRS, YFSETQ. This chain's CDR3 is CASSLEQGHNQPQHF. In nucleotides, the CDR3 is TGCGCCAGCAGCTTGGAACAGGGGCATAATCAGCCCCAGCATTTT.

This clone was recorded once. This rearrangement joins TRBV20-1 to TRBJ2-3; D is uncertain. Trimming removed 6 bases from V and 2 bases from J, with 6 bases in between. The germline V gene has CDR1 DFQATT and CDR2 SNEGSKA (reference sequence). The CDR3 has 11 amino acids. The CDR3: CSATATDTQYF. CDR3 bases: TGCAGTGCCACAGCCACAGATACGCAGTATTTT.

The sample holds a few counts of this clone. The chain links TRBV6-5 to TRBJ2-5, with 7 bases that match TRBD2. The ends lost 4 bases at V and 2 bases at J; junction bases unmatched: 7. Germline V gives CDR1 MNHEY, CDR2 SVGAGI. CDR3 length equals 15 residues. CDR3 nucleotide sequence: TGTGCCAGCAGTTGGGCTTGGGGGGGACAAGAGACCCAGTACTTC. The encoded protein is CASSWAWGGQETQYF.

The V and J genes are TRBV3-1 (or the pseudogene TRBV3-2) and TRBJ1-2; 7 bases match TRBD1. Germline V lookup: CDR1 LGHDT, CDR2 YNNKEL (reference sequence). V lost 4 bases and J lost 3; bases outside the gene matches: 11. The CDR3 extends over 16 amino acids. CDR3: CASSPTRDSFYYGYTF. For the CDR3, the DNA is TGTGCCAGCAGCCCGACCCGGGACAGCTTTTACTATGGCTACACCTTC.

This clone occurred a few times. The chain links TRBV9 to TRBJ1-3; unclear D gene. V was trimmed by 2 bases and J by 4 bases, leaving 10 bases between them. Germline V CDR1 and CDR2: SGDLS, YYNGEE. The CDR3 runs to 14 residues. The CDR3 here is CASSVGGLGNTIYF. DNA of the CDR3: TGTGCCAGCAGCGTCGGAGGGTTGGGAAACACCATATATTTT.

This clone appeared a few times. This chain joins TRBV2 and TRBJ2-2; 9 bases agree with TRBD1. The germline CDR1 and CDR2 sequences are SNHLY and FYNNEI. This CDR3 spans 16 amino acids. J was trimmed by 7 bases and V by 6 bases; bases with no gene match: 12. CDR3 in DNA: TGTGCCAGCAGAGTGGGACAGGGAGTAAGAGGCGGGGAGCTGTTTTTT. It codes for CASRVGQGVRGGELFF.

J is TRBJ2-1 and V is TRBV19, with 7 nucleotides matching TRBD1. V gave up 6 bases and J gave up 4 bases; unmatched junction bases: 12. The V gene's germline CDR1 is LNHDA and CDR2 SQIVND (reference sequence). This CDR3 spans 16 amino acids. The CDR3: CASRLGGTSIYNEQFF. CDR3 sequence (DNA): TGTGCCAGTAGATTAGGGGGCACCTCTATTTACAATGAGCAGTTCTTC.

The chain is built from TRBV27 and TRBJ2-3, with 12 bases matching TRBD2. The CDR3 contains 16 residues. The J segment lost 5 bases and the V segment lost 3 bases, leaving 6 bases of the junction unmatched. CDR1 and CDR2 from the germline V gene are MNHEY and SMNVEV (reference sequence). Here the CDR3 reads CASSFRSSGRGDTQYF. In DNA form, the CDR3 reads TGTGCCAGCAGTTTTAGGTCTAGCGGGAGGGGAGATACGCAGTATTTT.

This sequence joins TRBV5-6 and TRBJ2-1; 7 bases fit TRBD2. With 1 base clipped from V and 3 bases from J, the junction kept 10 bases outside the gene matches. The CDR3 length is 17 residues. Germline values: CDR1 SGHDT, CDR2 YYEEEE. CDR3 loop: CASSLLGGGGDYNEQFF. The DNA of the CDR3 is TGTGCCAGCAGCTTGCTGGGTGGCGGGGGAGACTACAATGAGCAGTTCTTC.

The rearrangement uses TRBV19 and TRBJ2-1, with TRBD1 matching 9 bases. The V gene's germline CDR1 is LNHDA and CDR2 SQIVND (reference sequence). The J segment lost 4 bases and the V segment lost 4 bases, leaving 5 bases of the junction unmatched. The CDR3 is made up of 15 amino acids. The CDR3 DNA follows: TGTGCCAGTAGTACACAGGGGGCGAGGTACAATGAGCAGTTCTTC. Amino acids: CASSTQGARYNEQFF.

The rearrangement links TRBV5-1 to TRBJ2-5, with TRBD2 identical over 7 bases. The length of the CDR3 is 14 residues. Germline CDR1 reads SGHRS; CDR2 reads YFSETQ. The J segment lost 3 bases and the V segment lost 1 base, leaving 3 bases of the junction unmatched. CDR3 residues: CASSLMSGEETQYF. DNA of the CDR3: TGCGCCAGCAGCTTGATGAGCGGGGAAGAGACCCAGTACTTC. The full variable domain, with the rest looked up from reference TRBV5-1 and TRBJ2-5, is KAGVTQTPRYLIKTRGQQVTLSCSPISGHRSVSWYQQTPGQGLQFLFEYFSETQRNKGNFPGRFSGRQFSNSRSEMNVSTLELGDSALYLCASSLMSGEETQYFGPGTRLLVL.